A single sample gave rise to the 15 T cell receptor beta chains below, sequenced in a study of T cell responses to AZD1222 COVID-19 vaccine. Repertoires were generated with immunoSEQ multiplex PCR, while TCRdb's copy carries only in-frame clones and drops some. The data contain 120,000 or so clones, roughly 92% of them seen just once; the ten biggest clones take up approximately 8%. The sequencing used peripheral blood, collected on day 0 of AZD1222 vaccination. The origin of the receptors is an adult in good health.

CDR3 DNA: TGTGCCAGCAGCCAGAAGACGGTGTCGCCCCAGCATTTT. It yields the protein CASSQKTVSPQHF. V and J are TRBV3-1 (or the pseudogene TRBV3-2) and TRBJ1-5; D uncertain. Germline V CDR1 and CDR2: LGHDT, YNNKEL (reference sequence). V lost 3 bases and J lost 9, with 12 bases in between. The CDR3 runs to 13 residues.

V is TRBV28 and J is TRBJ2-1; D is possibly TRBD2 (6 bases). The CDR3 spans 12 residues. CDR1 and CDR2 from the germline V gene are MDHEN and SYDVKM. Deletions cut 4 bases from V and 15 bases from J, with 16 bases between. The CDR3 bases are TGTGCCAGCAGTTCGACTAGTCGGAGGCTGTTCTTC. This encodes CASSSTSRRLFF.

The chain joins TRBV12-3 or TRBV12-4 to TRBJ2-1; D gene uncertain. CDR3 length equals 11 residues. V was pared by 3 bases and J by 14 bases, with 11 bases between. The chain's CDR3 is CASSFGRYEFF. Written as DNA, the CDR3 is TGTGCCAGCAGTTTCGGCAGATACGAGTTCTTC.

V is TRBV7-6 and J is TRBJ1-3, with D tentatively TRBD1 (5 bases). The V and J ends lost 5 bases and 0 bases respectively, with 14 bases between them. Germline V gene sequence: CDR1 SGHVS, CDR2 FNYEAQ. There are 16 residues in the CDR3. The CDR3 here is CASSNGDGFSGNTIYF. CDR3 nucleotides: TGTGCCAGCAGCAACGGGGACGGCTTCTCTGGAAACACCATATATTTT.

The CDR3 region has the DNA TGTGCCAGCAGCCAAGGGATCAGGGGTCACGAGCAGTACTTC. Translated, it gives CASSQGIRGHEQYF. This chain connects TRBV14 to TRBJ2-7; a weak D match, TRBD1 (6 bases). CDR3 length equals 14 residues. Germline loops: CDR1 SGHDN, CDR2 FVKESK. V gave up 1 base and J gave up 5 bases, with 12 bases separating them. Supplemented by reference TRBV14 and TRBJ2-7, the full variable domain reads EAGVTQFPSHSVIEKGQTVTLRCDPISGHDNLYWYRRVMGKEIKFLLHFVKESKQDESGMPNNRFLAERTGGTYSTLKVQPAELEDSGVYFCASSQGIRGHEQYFGPGTRLTVT.

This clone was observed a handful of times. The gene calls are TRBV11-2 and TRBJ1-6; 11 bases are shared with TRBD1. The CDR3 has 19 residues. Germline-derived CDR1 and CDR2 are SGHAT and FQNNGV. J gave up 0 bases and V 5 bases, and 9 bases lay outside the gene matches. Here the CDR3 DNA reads TGTGCCAGCAGCCTCACCGGGACAGGGGGTTTCTCCTATAATTCACCCCTCCACTTT. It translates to CASSLTGTGGFSYNSPLHF. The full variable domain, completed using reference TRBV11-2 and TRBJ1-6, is EAGVAQSPRYKIIEKRQSVAFWCNPISGHATLYWYQQILGQGPKLLIQFQNNGVVDDSQLPKDRFSAERLKGVDSTLKIQPAKLEDSAVYLCASSLTGTGGFSYNSPLHFGNGTRLTVT.

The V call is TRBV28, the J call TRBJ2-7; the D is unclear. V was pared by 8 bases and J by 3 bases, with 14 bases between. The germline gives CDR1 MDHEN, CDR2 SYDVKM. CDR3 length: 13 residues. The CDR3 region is CASGLDVSYEQYF. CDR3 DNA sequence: TGTGCCAGCGGGCTAGACGTTAGCTACGAGCAGTACTTC.

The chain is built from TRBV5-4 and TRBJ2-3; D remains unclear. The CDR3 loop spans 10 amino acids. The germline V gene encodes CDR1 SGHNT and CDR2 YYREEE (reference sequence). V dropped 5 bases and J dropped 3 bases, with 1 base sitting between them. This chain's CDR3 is CASRTDTQYF. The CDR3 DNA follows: TGTGCCAGCAGAACAGATACGCAGTATTTT.

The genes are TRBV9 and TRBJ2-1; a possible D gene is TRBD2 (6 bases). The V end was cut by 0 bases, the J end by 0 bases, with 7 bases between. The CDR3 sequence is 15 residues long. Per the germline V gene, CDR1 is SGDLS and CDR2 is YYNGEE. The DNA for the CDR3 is TGTGCCAGCAGCGTAGGGGACTCCTCCTACAATGAGCAGTTCTTC. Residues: CASSVGDSSYNEQFF.

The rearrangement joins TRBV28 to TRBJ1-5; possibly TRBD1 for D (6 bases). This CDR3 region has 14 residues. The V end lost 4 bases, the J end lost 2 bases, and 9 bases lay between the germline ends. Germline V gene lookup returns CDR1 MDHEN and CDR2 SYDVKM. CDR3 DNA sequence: TGTGCCAGCAGTTCGGGGGGCCGCAATCAGCCCCAGCATTTT. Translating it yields CASSSGGRNQPQHF.

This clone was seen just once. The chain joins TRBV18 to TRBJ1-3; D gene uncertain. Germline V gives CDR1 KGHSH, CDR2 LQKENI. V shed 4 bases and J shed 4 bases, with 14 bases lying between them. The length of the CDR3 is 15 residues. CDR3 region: CASSLGSGNGNTIYF. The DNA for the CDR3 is TGTGCCAGCTCACTAGGTTCTGGGAACGGAAACACCATATATTTT.

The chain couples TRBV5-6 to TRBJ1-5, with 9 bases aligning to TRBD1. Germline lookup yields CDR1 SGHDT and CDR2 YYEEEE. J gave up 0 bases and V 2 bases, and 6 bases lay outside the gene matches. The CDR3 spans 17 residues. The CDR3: CASSFGQGTHSNQPQHF. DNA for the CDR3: TGTGCCAGCAGCTTTGGACAGGGGACTCATAGCAATCAGCCCCAGCATTTT.

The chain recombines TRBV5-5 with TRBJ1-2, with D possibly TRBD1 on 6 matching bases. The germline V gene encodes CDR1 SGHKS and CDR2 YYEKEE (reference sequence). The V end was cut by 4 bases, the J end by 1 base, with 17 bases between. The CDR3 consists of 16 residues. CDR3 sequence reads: CASSPITGTFNYGYTF. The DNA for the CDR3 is TGTGCCAGCAGCCCTATCACCGGGACATTTAACTATGGCTACACCTTC.

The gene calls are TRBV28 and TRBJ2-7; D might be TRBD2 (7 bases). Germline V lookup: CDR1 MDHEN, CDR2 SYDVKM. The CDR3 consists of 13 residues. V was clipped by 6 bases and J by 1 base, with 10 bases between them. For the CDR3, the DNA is TGTGCCAGCAGCGGGGGGCTATCCTACGAGCAGTACTTC. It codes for CASSGGLSYEQYF.

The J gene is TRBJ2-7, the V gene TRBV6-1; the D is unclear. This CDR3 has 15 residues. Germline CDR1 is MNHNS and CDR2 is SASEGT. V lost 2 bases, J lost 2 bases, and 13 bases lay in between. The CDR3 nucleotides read TGTGCCAGCAGTGAATGGGCAGGCGAAACCTACGAGCAGTACTTC. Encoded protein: CASSEWAGETYEQYF.